A selection of T cell receptor beta chains follows, all from one sample in a study of blood T cell repertoires in COVID-19. Generated by immunoSEQ multiplex PCR, the TCRdb table keeps only in-frame clones and is missing some. The sample shows roughly 56,000 clones, 90% of them seen only once. Sequencing was performed on peripheral blood. All receptors come from a man aged 55 to 69 with active COVID-19. CDR3s include the opening cysteine and the closing phenylalanine or tryptophan. A D gene is named only where the DNA matches it firmly. The listing skips clone size in some rows; elsewhere it reads once, few, many or a size class.

j_gene	abundance	len	d_gene	v_gene	CDR3aa	CDR3nt
TRBJ2-7	-	16	TRBD2	TRBV5-1	CASSPGTSGSPYEQYF	TGCGCCAGCAGCCCCGGGACTAGCGGGAGCCCCTACGAGCAGTACTTC
TRBJ2-3	-	13	-	TRBV6-2/TRBV6-3	CASSYRPSDTQYF	TGTGCCAGCAGTTATCGTCCGTCAGATACGCAGTATTTT
TRBJ2-5	-	12	TRBD2	TRBV2	CASGGGQETQYF	TGTGCCAGCGGGGGGGGGCAAGAGACCCAGTACTTC
TRBJ2-7	-	14	TRBD1	TRBV6-5	CASSYGTGPYEQYF	TGTGCCAGCAGTTACGGGACAGGACCCTACGAGCAGTACTTC
TRBJ1-4	-	15	TRBD1	TRBV11-2	CASSRTGGIYEKLFF	TGTGCCAGCAGTCGGACAGGGGGTATCTATGAAAAACTGTTTTTT
TRBJ2-7	-	12	TRBD1	TRBV10-3	CATTGGGYEQYF	TGTGCCACTACAGGGGGCGGCTACGAGCAGTACTTC
TRBJ1-5	-	13	-	TRBV29-1	CSVAWGSNQPQHF	TGCAGCGTTGCATGGGGCAGCAATCAGCCCCAGCATTTT
TRBJ1-6	-	17	-	TRBV11-2	CASSDVTGNPYNSPLHF	TGTGCCAGCAGCGACGTGACAGGAAATCCCTATAATTCACCCCTCCACTTT
TRBJ2-1	-	12	-	TRBV20-1	CSASGQYNEQFF	TGCAGTGCTAGTGGTCAGTACAATGAGCAGTTCTTC
TRBJ2-7	-	14	-	TRBV19	CASSVDFASYEQYF	TGTGCCAGTAGTGTGGACTTCGCCTCCTACGAGCAGTACTTC
TRBJ2-1	-	10	-	TRBV20-1	CSARGVGQFF	TGCAGTGCCCGGGGTGTCGGGCAGTTCTTC
TRBJ1-6	-	15	TRBD1	TRBV19	CASSAGQGTGSPLHF	TGTGCCAGTAGTGCGGGACAGGGCACAGGTTCACCCCTCCACTTT
TRBJ2-3	-	17	TRBD2	TRBV6-1	CASSERGLAGPGDTQYF	TGTGCCAGCAGTGAACGGGGACTAGCGGGGCCCGGGGATACGCAGTATTTT
TRBJ1-4	-	13	-	TRBV14	CASSQKNSEKLFF	TGTGCCAGCAGCCAGAAAAACAGTGAAAAACTGTTTTTT
TRBJ1-2	-	12	TRBD1	TRBV30	CAWRGTGSGYTF	TGTGCCTGGAGGGGGACAGGTTCTGGCTACACCTTC
TRBJ1-1	-	11	-	TRBV7-9	CASSLEHEAFF	TGTGCCAGCAGCTTAGAACATGAAGCTTTCTTT
TRBJ2-2	-	14	-	TRBV5-1	CASSLPGLHGELFF	TGCGCCAGCAGCTTGCCTGGACTCCACGGGGAGCTGTTTTTT
TRBJ2-7	few	11	-	TRBV24-1	CATSDYSEQYF	TGTGCCACCAGTGATTACAGCGAGCAGTACTTC
TRBJ2-7	few	15	-	TRBV28	CASSLSRVRTGEQYF	TGTGCCAGCAGTTTGTCCCGGGTCCGAACTGGGGAGCAGTACTTC
TRBJ2-5	once	14	-	TRBV9	CASSVAQYQETQYF	TGTGCCAGCAGCGTAGCTCAGTACCAAGAGACCCAGTACTTC
TRBJ2-3	-	17	TRBD2	TRBV7-3	CASSLIPLAGITDTQYF	TGTGCCAGCAGCTTAATCCCCCTAGCGGGCATCACAGATACGCAGTATTTT
TRBJ1-1	-	15	-	TRBV3-1/TRBV3-2	CASSQLGRRLREAFF	TGTGCCAGCAGCCAACTTGGGAGGAGGTTAAGGGAAGCTTTCTTT
TRBJ2-2	-	12	-	TRBV9	CASSANTGELFF	TGTGCCAGCAGCGCAAACACCGGGGAGCTGTTTTTT
TRBJ2-7	-	15	-	TRBV6-1	CASSEAGSGPYEQYF	TGTGCCAGCAGTGAAGCGGGTAGCGGCCCCTACGAGCAGTACTTC
TRBJ2-7	few	15	TRBD2	TRBV28	CASRIAGVKFYEQYF	TGTGCCAGCAGGATAGCGGGAGTGAAGTTTTACGAGCAGTACTTC
TRBJ1-2	-	13	-	TRBV28	CASSPPRPGGYTF	TGTGCCAGCAGCCCCCCCCGACCGGGGGGCTACACCTTC
TRBJ2-7	-	14	-	TRBV6-2/TRBV6-3	CASSRGLAAYEQYF	TGTGCCAGCAGCCGGGGGCTAGCGGCCTACGAGCAGTACTTC
TRBJ1-2	-	15	TRBD1	TRBV28	CASSSSGGIVGGYTF	TGTGCCAGCAGTTCCTCAGGGGGCATTGTCGGTGGCTACACCTTC
TRBJ2-3	-	15	TRBD1	TRBV5-1	CASSLGQGKTDTQYF	TGCGCCAGCAGCTTGGGACAGGGCAAGACAGATACGCAGTATTTT
TRBJ2-2	-	13	-	TRBV5-1	CASSLLSGGELFF	TGCGCCAGCAGCTTGTTGTCAGGCGGGGAGCTGTTTTTT
TRBJ2-1	-	18	TRBD1	TRBV19	CASSSIRLPGQGGNEQFF	TGTGCCAGTAGTTCAATACGCCTTCCGGGACAGGGAGGCAATGAGCAGTTCTTC
TRBJ1-4	-	13	-	TRBV6-5	CASRRDNREKLFF	TGTGCCAGCAGACGAGACAACCGGGAAAAACTGTTTTTT
TRBJ1-1	-	14	TRBD1	TRBV6-6	CASSWTGGNTEAFF	TGTGCCAGCAGCTGGACAGGCGGAAACACTGAAGCTTTCTTT
TRBJ1-6	once	16	TRBD1	TRBV9	CASSPRLGQGASPLHF	TGTGCCAGCAGCCCGCGCCTAGGACAGGGGGCTTCACCCCTCCACTTT
TRBJ1-2	once	13	-	TRBV6-5	CASSYSRSYGYTF	TGTGCCAGCAGTTACTCGAGATCCTATGGCTACACCTTC
TRBJ2-1	-	17	TRBD2	TRBV4-2	CASSSGTSGSSYNEQFF	TGTGCCAGCAGCTCCGGGACTAGCGGGAGCTCCTACAATGAGCAGTTCTTC
TRBJ2-7	-	13	-	TRBV18	CASSLGVAYEQYF	TGTGCCAGCTCACTAGGGGTGGCCTACGAGCAGTACTTC
TRBJ1-3	-	21	-	TRBV24-1	CATGRGRKDLGPGFFGNTIYF	TGTGCCACAGGGCGGGGCAGGAAAGACCTCGGGCCAGGCTTTTTTGGAAACACCATATATTTT
TRBJ1-3	-	13	-	TRBV30	CAWSPQTRGTIYF	TGTGCCTGGAGTCCCCAGACCCGGGGCACCATATATTTT
TRBJ2-1	-	16	-	TRBV5-8	CASNSPGTGLGNEQFF	TGTGCCAGCAACTCTCCAGGAACAGGGCTGGGCAATGAGCAGTTCTTC
TRBJ1-1	-	15	-	TRBV5-5	CASSPQIGGMGEAFF	TGTGCCAGCAGCCCGCAGATCGGGGGTATGGGAGAAGCTTTCTTT